This T cell receptor (beta chain) was identified during a study of shared clonotypes between healthy human individuals. CD45RO-negative, CCR7-selected cells formed the naive CD8 fraction, which excluded terminally differentiated effector memory CD45RA+ cells. Profiled with immunoSEQ multiplex PCR; TCRdb holds only in-frame clones, not every one. The sample has about 2 million clones, around 96% seen once. Sequences were obtained from naive CD8+ T cells sorted from blood. The clonotype originates from a young man in good health.

CDR3 coding DNA: TGTGCCAGCAGTTCGGGACAGGGGGCGTTCGGCGAGCAGTACTTC. Amino acids: CASSSGQGAFGEQYF. The V gene is TRBV6-6, the J gene TRBJ2-7, with 12 bases that match TRBD1. V trimming: 4 bases; J trimming: 6 bases; junction bases outside the gene matches: 7. Germline V lookup: CDR1 MNHNY, CDR2 SVGAGI (reference sequence). The CDR3 loop spans 15 amino acids.